This record covers a single T cell receptor beta chain. The CDR3 spans 15 residues. Between the trimmed V and J ends, which lost 0 bases and 3 bases, there was a span of 9 bases. In germline, CDR1 is SGHRS, CDR2 YFSETQ. This specimen comes from a study of T cells in tuberculosis. Study details: The T cells targeted glucose monomycolate, a mycobacterial lipid, via CD1B.

Cells were sorted from thawed PBMC rested overnight and stained with GMM-loaded CD1B tetramer, viability dye and anti-CD3. The lipid loaded on the CD1B tetramers was C32 glucose monomycolate from Rhodococcus equi. CD14-expressing monocytes were removed from PBMC before cryopreservation and sorting. Each donor contributed some 96,000 sorted tetramer-negative cells. Sequencing used immunoSEQ multiplex PCR; TCRdb keeps in-frame clones, though not all of them. The sample lists more than 70,000 clones; roughly 93% were seen once. This clonotype was sampled from an adult woman with latent tuberculosis. The chain carries TRBV5-1 and TRBJ1-4; D is uncertain. Sequencing was done on a sample of CD1b-GMM tetramer-negative cells sorted from PBMCs. CDR3 sequence reads: CASSLAGIPNEKLFF. The CDR3 DNA reads TGCGCCAGCAGCTTGGCCGGGATTCCTAATGAAAAACTGTTTTTT.